This T cell receptor (beta chain) was profiled in a study of blood T cell repertoires in COVID-19. It was within 2 weeks before study entry that exposed participants met a COVID-19 case. As originally analysed: Reference gene primer amplification yielded estimated nucleated cell counts. Assay: immunoSEQ multiplex PCR; the TCRdb copy retains only in-frame clones and omits some. The DNA gave D and trimming, while V, J and clone size come from that table. The sample consists of fewer than 400,000 clones, 90% to 95% of them appearing once. Germline loops: CDR1 MGHRA, CDR2 YSYEKL. Trimming took off 1 base at V and 3 bases at J, with 15 bases between the two ends. This CDR3 comprises 17 residues.

Input material: PBMCs or T cells enriched from blood (not recorded which). This chain connects TRBV4-1 to TRBJ1-4; D is possibly TRBD1 (6 bases). This sequence originates from a woman aged 30 to 39 who had been exposed to COVID-19. In DNA, the CDR3 is TGCGCCAGCAGCCAAGTCGGACACACAGGGTCTAATGAAAAACTGTTTTTT. Translated: CASSQVGHTGSNEKLFF.